This entry features one T cell receptor beta chain sequence. Its antigen is as yet unknown. The sample comes from a study of T cell responses to AZD1222 COVID-19 vaccine. Study-wide points: In a largely white British group with more females than males, clonal diversity was possibly underestimated.

Trimming shortened V by 2 bases and J by 5 bases, and 13 bases separated the two germline ends. This CDR3 is 15 amino acids long. Germline CDR1 is ENHRY and CDR2 is SYGVKD. Sequencing was performed with immunoSEQ multiplex PCR; in TCRdb, only in-frame clones are kept and a portion is missing. The table has 90,000 to 110,000 clones, 70% to 90% seen once. The clonotype originates from an adult in good health. The chain couples TRBV10-3 to TRBJ2-1; possibly TRBD1 for D (6 bases). This sample comprised peripheral blood, obtained on day 0 of MenACWY control vaccination. CDR3 amino acids: CAISETRQANNEQFF. As DNA, the CDR3 is TGTGCCATCAGTGAGACTAGACAGGCCAACAATGAGCAGTTCTTC.